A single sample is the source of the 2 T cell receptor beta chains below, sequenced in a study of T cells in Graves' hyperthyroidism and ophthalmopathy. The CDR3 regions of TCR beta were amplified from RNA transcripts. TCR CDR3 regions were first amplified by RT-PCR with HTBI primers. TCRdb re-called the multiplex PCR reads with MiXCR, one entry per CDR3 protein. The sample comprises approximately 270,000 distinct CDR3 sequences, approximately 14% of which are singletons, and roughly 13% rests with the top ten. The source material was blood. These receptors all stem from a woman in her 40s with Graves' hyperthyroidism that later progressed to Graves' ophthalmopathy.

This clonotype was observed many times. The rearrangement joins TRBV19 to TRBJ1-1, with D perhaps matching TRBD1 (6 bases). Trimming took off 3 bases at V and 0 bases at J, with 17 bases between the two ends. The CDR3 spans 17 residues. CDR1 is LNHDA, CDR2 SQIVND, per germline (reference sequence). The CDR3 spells CASSMSGAGPMNTEAFF. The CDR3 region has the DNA TGTGCCAGTAGTATGTCAGGGGCAGGCCCCATGAACACTGAAGCTTTCTTT.

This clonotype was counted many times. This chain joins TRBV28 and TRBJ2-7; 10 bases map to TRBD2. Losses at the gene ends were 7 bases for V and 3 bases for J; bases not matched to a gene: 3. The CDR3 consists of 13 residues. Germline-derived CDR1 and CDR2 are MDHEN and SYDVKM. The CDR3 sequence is CASIAGGLYEQYF. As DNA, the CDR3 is TGTGCCAGCATAGCGGGGGGACTCTACGAGCAGTACTTC.